The T cell receptor beta chain described here comes from a study of blood T cell repertoires in COVID-19. Study details: Both acute and convalescent COVID-19 samples were obtained from the United States, Italy and Spain.

As originally analysed: Amplification with reference gene primers provided the estimates of nucleated cell counts. TCRdb keeps only in-frame clones here, not all; method: immunoSEQ multiplex PCR. V and J calls and clone size come straight from that table; D and trimming were deduced from the DNA. The repertoire holds around 170,000 clones, more than 85% seen once, with 7% to 7.5% in the top ten. Recruitment covered about two dozen US areas and drew participants whose ages spanned about 18 to 95 years. The clonotype comes from a woman between 45 and 60 years old who had recovered from COVID-19. Input material: PBMCs or T cells enriched from blood (not recorded which).

The CDR3 DNA sequence: TGTGCCAGCAGCTTCATCACAGGGAGCTATGGCTACACCTTC. Translated: CASSFITGSYGYTF. This chain links TRBV11-2 with TRBJ1-2; D is perhaps TRBD1 (6 bases). The germline V and J ends were trimmed by 3 bases and 4 bases, with 12 bases remaining between them. The CDR3 totals 14 residues. The germline V gene has CDR1 SGHAT and CDR2 FQNNGV.